A selection of T cell receptor beta chains follows, all from one sample in a study of immune characteristics of hereditary and idiopathic chronic pancreatitis. TCRdb's copy holds only in-frame clones and misses some; the assay was immunoSEQ multiplex PCR. The top ten hold 12% to 15% of the sample, which has some 15,000 clones, more than 60% seen once. Sequencing used pancreas tissue with hereditary chronic pancreatitis. Source of these receptors: a human donor with chronic pancreatitis. The CDR3 runs from the conserved cysteine through the conserved F or W. A D gene is named only where the DNA matches it firmly. Size is stated for part of the rows, as once, few or many counts, or as a class when the clone is expanded.

TRBV28	TRBJ2-2	.	.	CASSLLGPGELFF	TGTGCCAGCAGTTTATTGGGCCCCGGGGAGCTGTTTTTT
TRBV6-4	TRBJ2-7	few	.	CASSVSDSGGEQYF	TGTGCCAGCAGTGTCTCGGACTCTGGTGGCGAGCAGTACTTC
TRBV7-3	TRBJ2-5	.	TRBD1	CASSPQGDLGTQYF	TGTGCCAGCAGCCCCCAGGGGGATCTGGGGACCCAGTACTTC
TRBV6-5	TRBJ1-2	.	TRBD1	CASSYLGQGSYGYTF	TGTGCCAGCAGTTATTTGGGACAGGGGTCTTATGGCTACACCTTC
TRBV4-1	TRBJ2-6	once	.	CASSQDRGFSGANVLTF	TGCGCCAGCAGCCAAGATAGGGGCTTCTCTGGGGCCAACGTCCTGACTTTC
TRBV7-2	TRBJ1-1	medium-sized	.	CASSLDYRATSTEAFF	TGTGCCAGCAGCTTAGACTACAGGGCAACGAGCACTGAAGCTTTCTTT
TRBV10-2	TRBJ1-5	few	TRBD1	CASSGGQGSDSNQPQHF	TGCGCCAGCAGTGGTGGACAGGGGAGCGATAGCAATCAGCCCCAGCATTTT
TRBV30	TRBJ2-7	.	.	CAWSVRGTYEQYF	TGTGCCTGGAGTGTACGAGGAACCTACGAGCAGTACTTC
TRBV7-8	TRBJ1-1	.	.	CASSLSDRPSGAFF	TGTGCCAGCAGCTTATCTGATAGACCGTCTGGAGCTTTCTTT
TRBV30	TRBJ1-1	.	.	CAWNLRGRIGNTEAFF	TGTGCCTGGAATTTGCGTGGCCGAATTGGGAACACTGAAGCTTTCTTT
TRBV12-3/TRBV12-4	TRBJ2-7	.	.	CASSSERGNEQYF	TGTGCCAGCAGTTCAGAGAGGGGAAACGAGCAGTACTTC
TRBV13	TRBJ2-6	.	.	CASSRGRPANVLTF	TGTGCCAGCAGCAGGGGACGGCCGGCCAACGTCCTGACTTTC
TRBV19	TRBJ1-5	few	TRBD1	CASSIVGRGRDQPQHF	TGTGCCAGTAGTATAGTTGGCAGGGGGCGTGATCAGCCCCAGCATTTT
TRBV5-1	TRBJ2-5	few	.	CASRGNTGNQETQYF	TGCGCCAGCAGGGGGAATACAGGGAATCAAGAGACCCAGTACTTC
TRBV30	TRBJ1-3	.	.	CAWGTDGNTIYF	TGTGCCTGGGGGACGGACGGAAACACCATATATTTT
TRBV7-8	TRBJ1-5	medium-sized	TRBD1	CASSTGQVNQPQHF	TGTGCCAGCAGCACGGGACAGGTCAATCAGCCCCAGCATTTT
TRBV28	TRBJ1-5	.	.	CASSYTQNQPQHF	TGTGCCAGCAGCTACACCCAGAATCAGCCCCAGCATTTT
TRBV7-9	TRBJ2-1	few	.	CASSLGGSRINEQFF	TGTGCCAGCAGCTTAGGCGGGTCCCGTATCAATGAGCAGTTCTTC
TRBV21-1	TRBJ1-2	.	.	CASSKAWDRNYGYTF	TGTGCCAGCAGCAAAGCCTGGGACAGGAACTATGGCTACACCTTC
TRBV7-9	TRBJ1-2	few	.	CASSPLARELYGYTF	TGTGCCAGCAGTCCTCTGGCCCGGGAACTGTATGGCTACACCTTC
TRBV18	TRBJ1-3	once	TRBD1	CASSQQGATGNTIYF	TGTGCCAGCTCACAACAGGGGGCGACTGGAAACACCATATATTTT
TRBV6-5	TRBJ2-2	.	TRBD1	CASRGGTGGLRELFF	TGTGCCAGCAGAGGAGGGACAGGGGGCCTCCGGGAGCTGTTTTTT
TRBV2	TRBJ1-2	.	TRBD1	CASSGQGHYGYTF	TGTGCCAGCAGTGGACAGGGGCACTATGGCTACACCTTC
TRBV19	TRBJ1-1	.	TRBD1	CASSRQGTNTEAFF	TGTGCCAGTAGCCGACAGGGGACGAACACTGAAGCTTTCTTT
TRBV7-2	TRBJ2-2	.	.	CASRNPNTGELFF	TGTGCCAGCAGGAACCCGAACACCGGGGAGCTGTTTTTT
TRBV5-1	TRBJ2-5	.	.	CASSAGKVWKTQYF	TGCGCCAGCAGCGCCGGGAAAGTTTGGAAGACCCAGTACTTC